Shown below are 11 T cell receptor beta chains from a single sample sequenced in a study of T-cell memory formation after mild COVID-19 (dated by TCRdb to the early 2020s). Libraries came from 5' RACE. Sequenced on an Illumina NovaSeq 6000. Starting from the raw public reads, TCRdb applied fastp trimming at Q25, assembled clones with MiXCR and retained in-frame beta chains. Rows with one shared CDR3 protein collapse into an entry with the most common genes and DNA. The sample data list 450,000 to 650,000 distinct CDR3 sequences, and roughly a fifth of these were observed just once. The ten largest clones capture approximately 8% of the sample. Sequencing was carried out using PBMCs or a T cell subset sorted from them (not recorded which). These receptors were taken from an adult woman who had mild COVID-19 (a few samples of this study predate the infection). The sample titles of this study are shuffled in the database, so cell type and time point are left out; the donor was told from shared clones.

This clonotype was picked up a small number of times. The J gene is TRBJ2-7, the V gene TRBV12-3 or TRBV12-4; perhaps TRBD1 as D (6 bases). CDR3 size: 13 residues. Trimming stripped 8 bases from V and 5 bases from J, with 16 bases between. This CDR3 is CASRKQGTNEQYF. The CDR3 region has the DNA TGTGCCAGCCGAAAACAGGGTACCAACGAGCAGTACTTC.

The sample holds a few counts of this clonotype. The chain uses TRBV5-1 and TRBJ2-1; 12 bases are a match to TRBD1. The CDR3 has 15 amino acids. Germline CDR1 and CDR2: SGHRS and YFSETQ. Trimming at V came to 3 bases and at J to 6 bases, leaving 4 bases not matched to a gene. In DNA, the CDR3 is TGCGCCAGCAGCTCCGGGACAGGGGGCTTCAATGAGCAGTTCTTC. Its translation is CASSSGTGGFNEQFF.

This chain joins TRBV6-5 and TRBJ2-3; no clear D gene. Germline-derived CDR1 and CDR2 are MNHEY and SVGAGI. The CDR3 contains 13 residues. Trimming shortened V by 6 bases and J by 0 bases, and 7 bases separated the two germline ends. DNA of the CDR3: TGTGCCAGCAGGTCCCCAAGCACAGATACGCAGTATTTT. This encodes CASRSPSTDTQYF.

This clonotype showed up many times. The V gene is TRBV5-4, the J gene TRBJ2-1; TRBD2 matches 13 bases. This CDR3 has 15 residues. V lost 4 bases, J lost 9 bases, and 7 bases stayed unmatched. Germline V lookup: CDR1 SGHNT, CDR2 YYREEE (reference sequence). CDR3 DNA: TGTGCCAGCAGCCTAACTAGCGGGGGGGCTGGTGAGCAGTTCTTC. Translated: CASSLTSGGAGEQFF.

CDR3 protein: CASTPGGVLSSYNEQFF. The CDR3 nucleotides read TGTGCCAGCACCCCAGGGGGGGTCCTAAGCTCCTACAATGAGCAGTTCTTC. The V call is TRBV6-6, the J call TRBJ2-1, with D possibly being TRBD1 or TRBD2 (7 bases each). The V gene's germline CDR1 is MNHNY and CDR2 SVGAGI (reference sequence). The CDR3 totals 17 residues. V lost 7 bases and J lost 0, with 19 bases in between.

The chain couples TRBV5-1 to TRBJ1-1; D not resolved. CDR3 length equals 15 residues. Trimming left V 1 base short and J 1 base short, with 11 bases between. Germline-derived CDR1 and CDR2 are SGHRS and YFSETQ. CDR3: CASSLNQVPNTEAFF. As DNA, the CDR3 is TGCGCCAGCAGCTTGAATCAGGTGCCGAACACTGAAGCTTTCTTT.

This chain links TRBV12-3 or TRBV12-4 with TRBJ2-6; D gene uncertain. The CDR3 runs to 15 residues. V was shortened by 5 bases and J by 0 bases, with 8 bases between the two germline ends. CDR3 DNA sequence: TGTGCCAGCAGTACATGGCTCTCTGGGGCCAACGTCCTGACTTTC. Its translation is CASSTWLSGANVLTF.

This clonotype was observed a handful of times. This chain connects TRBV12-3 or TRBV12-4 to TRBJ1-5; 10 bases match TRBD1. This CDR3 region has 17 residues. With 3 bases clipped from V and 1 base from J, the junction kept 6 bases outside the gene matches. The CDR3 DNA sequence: TGTGCCAGCAGTTTCAGCCAGACAGGGGGCAGCAATCAGCCCCAGCATTTT. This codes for CASSFSQTGGSNQPQHF.

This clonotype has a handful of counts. Written as DNA, the CDR3 is TGTGCCACCAGCGTGGACAACTCCTACGAGCAGTACTTC. This codes for CATSVDNSYEQYF. The genes are TRBV15 and TRBJ2-7; tentatively, D is TRBD1 (5 bases). Per the germline V gene, CDR1 is LNHNV and CDR2 is YYDKDF (reference sequence). V was shortened by 5 bases and J by 0 bases, with 8 bases between the two germline ends. This CDR3 has 13 amino acids.

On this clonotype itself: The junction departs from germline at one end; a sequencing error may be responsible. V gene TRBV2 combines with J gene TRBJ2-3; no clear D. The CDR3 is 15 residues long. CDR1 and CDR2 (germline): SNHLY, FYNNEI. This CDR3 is CASSPESGDTDTQCF. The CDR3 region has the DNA TGTGCCAGCAGTCCCGAGTCCGGTGACACAGATACGCAGTGTTTT.

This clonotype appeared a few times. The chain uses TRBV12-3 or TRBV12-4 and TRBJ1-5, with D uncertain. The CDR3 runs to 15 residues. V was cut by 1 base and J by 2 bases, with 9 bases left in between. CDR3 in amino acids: CASSLGEVGNQPQHF. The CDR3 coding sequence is TGTGCCAGCAGTTTAGGCGAAGTGGGCAATCAGCCCCAGCATTTT.